This TCR beta chain was found in a study of regulatory T cells. Germline loops: CDR1 SGDLS, CDR2 YYNGEE. CDR3 length equals 11 residues. A couple of CD3G-deficient patients had more severe autoimmunity; all had some. Patients aged 2 to 39 years had fewer naive and more memory CD4+ and CD8+ T cells. Primers: 52 TRBV forward and 13 TRBJ reverse. Sequencing used immunoSEQ multiplex PCR; TCRdb keeps in-frame clones, though not all of them. The table has about 5,900 clones, approximately 84% seen once. What was sequenced was CD8+ T cells sorted from blood. V usage is TRBV9 and J usage is TRBJ2-5; D remains unclear. The J call is doubtful: the DNA matches TRBJ2-7 better. This sequence originates from a child aged 5-17 years with CD3G deficiency. The CDR3 DNA follows: TGTGCCAGTTACTTCTCCTACGAGCAGTACTTC. Its translation is CASYFSYEQYF.